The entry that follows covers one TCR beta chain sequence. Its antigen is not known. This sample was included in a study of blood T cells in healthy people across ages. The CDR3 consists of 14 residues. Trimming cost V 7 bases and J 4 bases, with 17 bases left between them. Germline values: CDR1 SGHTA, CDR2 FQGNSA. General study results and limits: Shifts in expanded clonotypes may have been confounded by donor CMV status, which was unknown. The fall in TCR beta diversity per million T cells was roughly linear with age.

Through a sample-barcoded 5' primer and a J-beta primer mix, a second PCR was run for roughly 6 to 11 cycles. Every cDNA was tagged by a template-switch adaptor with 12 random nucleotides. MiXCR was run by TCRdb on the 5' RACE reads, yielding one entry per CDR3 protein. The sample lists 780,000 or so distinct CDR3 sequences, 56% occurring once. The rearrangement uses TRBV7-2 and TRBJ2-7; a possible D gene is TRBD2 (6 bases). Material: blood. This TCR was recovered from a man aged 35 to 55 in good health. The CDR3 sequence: CASTQNRGGYEQYF. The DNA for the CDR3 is TGTGCCAGCACCCAGAACCGGGGAGGTTACGAGCAGTACTTC.